This paragraph covers one TCR beta chain sequence. No antigen is known for it. This sample's TCRbeta library carried unique molecular identifier barcodes. TCRdb re-analysed the PCR reads in MiXCR, keeping a single row per CDR3 protein. The sample records about 830,000 distinct CDR3 sequences, under 20% being singletons. V lost 4 bases and J lost 1, with 11 bases in between. This CDR3 has 14 amino acids. Germline V lookup: CDR1 SGHRS, CDR2 YFSETQ. The entry originates in a study of T-cell reconstitution after alpha-beta-depleted transplantation in children. General study findings and limits: Roughly two months post-transplant, alpha-beta T cells reportedly originated from several hundred graft clones that had expanded. For some patients, TCRbeta diversity was high at day 60 because of recipient T cells and thymic progenitors that survived.

The gene calls are TRBV5-1 and TRBJ1-2; D unclear. Sample: PBMCs, mostly from graft donor cells, taken 360 days after TCRalphabeta/CD19-depleted stem cell transplant. The source is a male patient between 10 and 17 years old who had a stem cell transplant for acute lymphoblastic leukemia, so the T cells may come from the graft donor. DNA of the CDR3: TGCGCCAGCAGCCGAGCGGTTATTAACTATGGCTACACCTTC. Translated: CASSRAVINYGYTF. The variable domain in full, completed from reference TRBV5-1 and TRBJ1-2, reads KAGVTQTPRYLIKTRGQQVTLSCSPISGHRSVSWYQQTPGQGLQFLFEYFSETQRNKGNFPGRFSGRQFSNSRSEMNVSTLELGDSALYLCASSRAVINYGYTFGSGTRLTVV.